This TCR beta chain was recovered during a study of neurological immune-mediated disorders (dated by TCRdb to between 2018 and 2021). In the study overall: The study compared peripheral blood TCR-beta repertoires of HTLV-I-associated myelopathy (HAM/TSP) patients, multiple sclerosis patients and healthy controls using UMI-based sequencing. The roughly 100 TCR-beta libraries included longitudinal samples, technical triplicates and paired sorted CD4+ and CD8+ T-cell subsets alongside PBMC samples. Of the approximately 66 subjects in the cohort, some 15 were HAM/TSP patients, some 35 were multiple sclerosis patients, and about 20 were healthy controls. On the study overall, not on this receptor specifically: Expanded clones from different subjects shared no identical CDR3 amino acid sequences, which suggests that TCR-beta repertoires were private in all groups. TCR clonal expansion was highest in HAM/TSP patients and lowest in MS patients, with MS patients falling below even healthy controls.

This clonotype was seen at least ten times. Its antigen has not been determined. One base away there is no much larger clone; base qualities are not given. A distance of 8 bases separates the germline ends of V and J, which lose 1 base and 5 bases respectively. Sequences DFQATT (CDR1) and SNEGSKA (CDR2) are obtained from the germline V gene (reference sequence). CDR3 length: 12 amino acids, cysteine to phenylalanine. Only CDR3 DNA is held: 36 bases, read in frame from base 1. cDNA was synthesized by template-switch 5'RACE using a primer carrying a 10-nucleotide random unique molecular identifier by which each TCR transcript was tagged. Every sequencing run yielded over 190 million TCR-beta sequences covering 15-18 subjects. The RNeasy kit was used for extraction of total RNA. TCR-beta VDJ regions were amplified with primers for the TCR constant region and the 5'RACE anchor, using the KAPA Real-time Library Amplification kit. Sample indexes and Illumina adaptors were added in a first PCR, after which library yield was increased in a second PCR. After Ampure bead purification, the roughly 650 bp TCR product was size-selected on a 2% E-gel SizeSelection system. Before pooling, library quality was checked on a Bioanalyzer, concentration was measured with Qubit, and libraries were quantified with the Kapa Library Quantification kit. An Illumina HiSeq 2500 was used to sequence the libraries paired-end at 2 x 150 bp. To increase sequence diversity, about 25-30% phiX was spiked into each library pool. The authors' analysis ran thus. Quality-filtered reads were processed with the UMI-based MiGEC pipeline, and over 85% of raw TCR sequences were removed by the MiGEC pipeline during error correction. VDJ genes were aligned to IMGT germline references, and clonotypes were defined by unique CDR3 amino acid sequence plus V-J genes. Clonal expansion, Shannon diversity and CDR3 relatedness (CalcPairwiseDistances, ClusterSamples) were evaluated with VDJtools, and phylogenetic trees were built with CLCbio workbench. Using coefficient-of-variation modelling across technical triplicates, the study counted a clone as expanded if it had at least 8 unique UMIs. Clones were called with MiXCR by TCRdb after fastp trimmed the public reads at Q25, and only in-frame beta chains were retained. Merged by CDR3 protein, the rows form single entries marked with the most common genes and DNA. The V and J calls, along with clone size, are taken from TCRdb and not from the paper's own processing. The sample table lists roughly 34,000 distinct CDR3 sequences, under 6% of them with a count of one. The ten largest clones take up 20% to 25% of the sample.

Healthy controls were blood bank volunteers in Maryland, USA. For the unsorted PBMC libraries, 2 million PBMCs were stored in RNAlater at -80 degrees C until RNA extraction and were used to generate the libraries. Peripheral blood was subjected to Ficoll-Hypaque density gradient centrifugation to isolate PBMCs, which were then cryopreserved in liquid nitrogen. The sequenced sample was PBMCs. The TCR sequence derives from a man younger than 30 in good health. The chain employs TRBV20-1 and TRBJ1-1, with the D gene not confidently named. The CDR3 region has the sequence CSARVSGTEAFF. Read as DNA, the sequence is TGCAGTGCTAGAGTTTCGGGGACTGAAGCTTTCTTT.